This entry concerns a single TCR beta chain. The V gene end was trimmed by 4 bases and the J gene end by 2 bases; junction bases not matched to a gene: 4. Germline V gene data show CDR1 as MDHEN and CDR2 as SYDVKM. The CDR3 extends over 16 amino acids. The data derive from a study of CD8+ T cells in alopecia areata. For the study at large: Tofacitinib ran for 6 to 18 months before 6 months off drug.

Isolated RNA was reverse transcribed into cDNA used as the sequencing template. Measured with immunoSEQ multiplex PCR; TCRdb has only the in-frame clones, and not every one. The sample holds about 69,000 clones, approximately 58% seen once. This TCR came from a human donor with alopecia areata. Sequenced here: CD8+ T cells sorted from blood, sampled at week 0. The rearrangement uses TRBV28 and TRBJ2-3; 12 bases fit TRBD2. DNA of the CDR3: TGTGCCAGCAGTTCGACTAGCGGGAGTTACACAGATACGCAGTATTTT. Translated: CASSSTSGSYTDTQYF.